The rows below give T cell receptor beta chains drawn from one sample of a study of cytomegalovirus exposure and HLA in healthy donors. Measured with immunoSEQ multiplex PCR; TCRdb has only the in-frame clones, and not every one. The sample includes 100,000 or so clones. The sample taken for sequencing was PBMCs. The receptors derive from a woman in her twenties or thirties in good health and CMV-seronegative. Both conserved end residues are part of each CDR3. Fields, in order: V gene, D gene, J gene, CDR3 protein, CDR3 DNA. D genes are given only for firm matches.

>TRBV7-7|TRBD1|TRBJ2-5
CASSAGGQGRETQYF
TGTGCTAGCAGCGCAGGCGGACAGGGCCGGGAGACCCAGTACTTC
>TRBV5-4|NA|TRBJ2-3
CASSLEDRPQYF
TGTGCCAGCAGCTTGGAGGACAGACCGCAGTATTTT
>TRBV10-3|TRBD1|TRBJ1-2
CAISPGQGYGYTF
TGTGCCATCAGCCCGGGACAGGGCTATGGCTACACCTTC
>TRBV7-2|TRBD1|TRBJ1-2
CARRQGTVGYTF
TGTGCCAGACGACAGGGAACCGTTGGCTACACCTTC
>TRBV27|TRBD2|TRBJ2-1
CASSPGTSGREEQFF
TGTGCCAGCAGTCCCGGGACTAGCGGGAGGGAGGAGCAGTTCTTC
>TRBV27|TRBD1|TRBJ1-5
CASSWDRISNQPQHF
TGTGCCAGCAGTTGGGACAGAATAAGCAATCAGCCCCAGCATTTT
>TRBV11-2|NA|TRBJ1-2
CATFPGPEGYTF
TGTGCCACCTTCCCCGGTCCGGAGGGCTACACCTTC
>TRBV27|TRBD2|TRBJ2-7
CASSSGLAVSYEQYF
TGTGCCAGCAGCTCGGGACTAGCGGTTTCATACGAGCAGTACTTC
>TRBV7-6|NA|TRBJ2-2
CASSPVEGAGELFF
TGTGCCAGCAGCCCTGTTGAGGGGGCCGGGGAGCTGTTTTTT
>TRBV5-4|TRBD2|TRBJ2-5
CASSSGGRGVETQYF
TGTGCCAGCAGCTCGGGAGGGCGGGGGGTAGAGACCCAGTACTTC
>TRBV7-2|NA|TRBJ2-1
CAGNRAGGNEQFF
TGTGCCGGGAACAGGGCGGGTGGGAATGAGCAGTTCTTC
>TRBV6-6|TRBD1|TRBJ2-1
CASSRQGEGNEQFF
TGTGCCAGCAGCCGACAGGGGGAGGGCAATGAGCAGTTCTTC
>TRBV7-7|NA|TRBJ2-7
CASSPTGMGEQYF
TGTGCTAGCAGCCCGACCGGGATGGGTGAGCAGTACTTC
>TRBV6-6|TRBD1|TRBJ1-2
CASSPLAGGGYGYTF
TGTGCCAGCAGTCCCCTCGCAGGGGGTGGCTATGGCTACACCTTC
>TRBV7-2|NA|TRBJ1-5
CASSEQGPSQPQHF
TGTGCCAGCAGCGAACAGGGCCCTAGTCAGCCCCAGCATTTT
>TRBV4-1|NA|TRBJ1-2
CASRPSPRAAGIGYTF
TGCGCCAGCCGACCTAGCCCTAGGGCAGCTGGGATCGGCTACACCTTC
>TRBV28|NA|TRBJ1-3
CASAVRGGGNTIYF
TGTGCCAGCGCGGTGAGGGGAGGGGGAAACACCATATATTTT
>TRBV10-3|NA|TRBJ2-7
CAIATGEGVYEQYF
TGTGCCATCGCGACGGGAGAAGGGGTCTACGAGCAGTACTTC
>TRBV5-6|TRBD1|TRBJ2-5
CASSGTQGAWETQYF
TGTGCCAGCAGCGGAACTCAGGGGGCGTGGGAGACCCAGTACTTC
>TRBV6-5|TRBD1|TRBJ2-7
CASSYGQGALDEQYF
TGTGCCAGCAGTTACGGGCAGGGGGCTCTGGACGAGCAGTACTTC
>TRBV18|NA|TRBJ2-2
CASSPRGVGGTANTGELFF
TGTGCCAGCTCACCAAGAGGAGTTGGCGGGACAGCCAACACCGGGGAGCTGTTTTTT
>TRBV30|NA|TRBJ2-5
CAWSPSRPRTQYF
TGTGCCTGGAGTCCGTCTCGTCCCCGGACCCAGTACTTC
>TRBV5-1|NA|TRBJ2-1
CASSVEGAYNEQFF
TGCGCCAGCAGCGTAGAAGGAGCCTACAATGAGCAGTTCTTC
>TRBV4-2|NA|TRBJ1-1
CASSGRLYTEAFF
TGTGCCAGCAGCGGGAGGCTCTACACTGAAGCTTTCTTT
>TRBV9|NA|TRBJ2-2
CASSVVSTGELFF
TGTGCCAGCAGCGTAGTGTCAACCGGGGAGCTGTTTTTT
>TRBV20-1|TRBD1|TRBJ2-4
CSATGADIQYF
TGCAGTGCGACAGGGGCGGACATTCAGTACTTC
>TRBV7-9|NA|TRBJ1-2
CASSLGGDWYYGYTF
TGTGCCAGCAGCTTAGGCGGGGATTGGTACTATGGCTACACCTTC
>TRBV10-1|NA|TRBJ2-2
CASRLAENTGELFF
TGCGCCAGCAGACTAGCTGAAAACACCGGGGAGCTGTTTTTT
>TRBV4-1|NA|TRBJ1-2
CASSQRVLNYGYTF
TGCGCCAGCAGCCAACGGGTCCTAAACTATGGCTACACCTTC
>TRBV19|NA|TRBJ1-1
CASSVTDPNTEAFF
TGTGCCAGTAGTGTGACAGATCCGAACACTGAAGCTTTCTTT
>TRBV2|NA|TRBJ1-5
CASSEKETITGKGSNQPQHF
TGTGCCAGCAGTGAAAAGGAGACGATTACAGGGAAGGGTAGCAATCAGCCCCAGCATTTT
>TRBV11-2|TRBD2|TRBJ2-5
CASSFGGGGQYF
TGTGCCAGCAGCTTCGGGGGGGGCGGGCAGTACTTC
>TRBV10-3|TRBD2|TRBJ2-5
CATGAGGLQETQYF
TGTGCCACCGGGGCGGGAGGGCTTCAAGAGACCCAGTACTTC
>TRBV6-6|NA|TRBJ1-5
CASSYGGGSQPQHF
TGTGCCAGCAGTTATGGCGGGGGAAGTCAGCCCCAGCATTTT
>TRBV5-1|NA|TRBJ2-2
CASSLTPGGGELFF
TGCGCCAGCAGCTTGACCCCCGGGGGCGGGGAGCTGTTTTTT
>TRBV30|NA|TRBJ1-3
CAWSVGRGNTIYF
TGTGCCTGGAGTGTTGGGCGCGGAAACACCATATATTTT
>TRBV7-2|TRBD1|TRBJ2-7
CASSLPGQGFTYEQYF
TGTGCCAGCAGCTTACCGGGACAGGGCTTTACCTACGAGCAGTACTTC